The clone carrying this T cell receptor beta chain was counted between two and nine times. Its antigen is undetermined. This sample is drawn from a study of blood T cells in healthy people across ages. Study information: In model experiments, template switching was able to capture about one barcoded beta molecule for every two T cells that were present.

Trimming at V came to 8 bases and at J to 4 bases, leaving 7 bases not matched to a gene. CDR3 length equals 14 residues. Primers used in a second PCR of about 7 to 11 cycles were a sample-barcoded 5' primer and a J-beta primer mix. Each cDNA molecule was tagged by a template-switch adaptor that had 12 random nucleotides. Via MiXCR, TCRdb re-called the 5' RACE reads, giving one row per CDR3 protein. This repertoire shows hundreds of thousands of distinct CDR3 sequences, about 42% found once; its top ten account for around 21%. Findings of the study overall: In long-lived donors, naive CD4+ cell counts and diversity exceeded those of aged donors.

Sequenced material: blood. The chain couples TRBV12-3 or TRBV12-4 to TRBJ2-1; 8 bases fit TRBD2. This sequence was found in a man in his sixties in good health. The CDR3 protein is CASQSGGKYNEQFF. The CDR3 nucleotides read TGTGCCAGCCAAAGCGGGGGAAAATACAATGAGCAGTTCTTC.